This entry features one TCR beta chain sequence. Its target is not known. The CDR3 extends over 16 amino acids. Losses at the gene ends were 4 bases for V and 7 bases for J; bases not matched to a gene: 14. The germline V gene encodes CDR1 SGHRS and CDR2 YFSETQ. The sample is drawn from a study of identical twins. Study-wide findings and caveats: While abundant cord blood beta clonotypes carried fewer insertions, memory repertoires showed no such pattern. Possibly, invariant MAIT and iNKT cells partly confounded zero-insertion analyses.

Unique molecular identifiers were present on the cDNA, and a universal primer site came from template switching. TCRdb recomputed calls from the 5' RACE reads with MiXCR, one row per CDR3 protein. The sample includes 450,000 or so distinct CDR3 sequences, about 13% of them seen just once. This sample also appeared in a second study, on yellow fever vaccine responses in identical twins.

Sequenced: CD4+ T cells sorted from blood. This TCR came from a young woman in good health. The rearrangement links TRBV5-1 to TRBJ2-1, with 7 positions matching TRBD1. In DNA, the CDR3 is TGCGCCAGCAGCGTAGGTTGGAGACAGGGTTATAATGAGCAGTTCTTC. This sequence encodes CASSVGWRQGYNEQFF.